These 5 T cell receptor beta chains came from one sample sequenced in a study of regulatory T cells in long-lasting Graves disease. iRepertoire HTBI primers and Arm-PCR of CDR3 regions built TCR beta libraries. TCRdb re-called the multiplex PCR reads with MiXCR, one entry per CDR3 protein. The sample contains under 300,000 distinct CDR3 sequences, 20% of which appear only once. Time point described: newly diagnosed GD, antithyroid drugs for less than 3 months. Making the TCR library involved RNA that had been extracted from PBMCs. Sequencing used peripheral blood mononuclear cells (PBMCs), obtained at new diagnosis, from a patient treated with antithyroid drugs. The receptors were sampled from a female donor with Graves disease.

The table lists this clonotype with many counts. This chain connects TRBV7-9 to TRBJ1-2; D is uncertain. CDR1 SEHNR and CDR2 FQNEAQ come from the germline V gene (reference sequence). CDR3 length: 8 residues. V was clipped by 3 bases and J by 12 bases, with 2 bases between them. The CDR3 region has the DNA TGTGCCAGCAGCTTGCACACCTTC. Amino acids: CASSLHTF. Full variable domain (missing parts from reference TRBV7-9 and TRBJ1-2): DTGVSQNPRHKITKRGQNVTFRCDPISEHNRLYWYRQTLGQGPEFLTYFQNEAQLEKSRLLSDRFSAERPKGSFSTLEIQRTEQGDSAMYLCASSLHTFGSGTRLTVV.

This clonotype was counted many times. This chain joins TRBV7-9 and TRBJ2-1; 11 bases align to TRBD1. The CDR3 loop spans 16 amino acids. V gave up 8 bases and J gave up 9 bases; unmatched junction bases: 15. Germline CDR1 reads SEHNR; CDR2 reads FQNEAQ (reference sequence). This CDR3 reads CASANFRDRGISEQFF. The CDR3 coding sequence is TGTGCCAGCGCGAACTTCCGGGACAGGGGGATCTCTGAGCAGTTCTTC. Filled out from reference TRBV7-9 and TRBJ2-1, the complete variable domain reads DTGVSQNPRHKITKRGQNVTFRCDPISEHNRLYWYRQTLGQGPEFLTYFQNEAQLEKSRLLSDRFSAERPKGSFSTLEIQRTEQGDSAMYLCASANFRDRGISEQFFGPGTRLTVL.

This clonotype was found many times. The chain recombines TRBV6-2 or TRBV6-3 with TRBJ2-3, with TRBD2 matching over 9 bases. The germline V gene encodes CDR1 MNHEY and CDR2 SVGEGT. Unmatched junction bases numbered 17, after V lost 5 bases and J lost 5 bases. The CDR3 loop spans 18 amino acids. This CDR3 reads CASSPPIGRGGREDTQYF. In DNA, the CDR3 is TGTGCCAGCAGTCCCCCAATCGGGCGGGGGGGCCGGGAAGATACGCAGTATTTT.

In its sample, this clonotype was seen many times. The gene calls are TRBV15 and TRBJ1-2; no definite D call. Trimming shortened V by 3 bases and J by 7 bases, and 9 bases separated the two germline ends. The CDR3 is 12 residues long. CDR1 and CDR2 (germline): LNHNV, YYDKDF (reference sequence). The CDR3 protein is CATSSGSAGYTF. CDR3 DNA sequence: TGTGCCACCAGCAGCGGATCGGCTGGCTACACCTTC.

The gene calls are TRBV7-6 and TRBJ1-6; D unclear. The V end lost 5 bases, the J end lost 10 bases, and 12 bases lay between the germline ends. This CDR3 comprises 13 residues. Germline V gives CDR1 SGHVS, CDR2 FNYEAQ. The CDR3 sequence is CASSAHSGSPLHF. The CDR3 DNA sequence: TGTGCCAGCAGCGCCCATTCTGGCTCACCCCTCCACTTT.